This TCR beta chain was sequenced for a study of T cells in Graves' hyperthyroidism and ophthalmopathy. TCR beta CDR3 regions were amplified from RNA transcripts. HTBI primers were the set used in a first-round RT-PCR of the TCR CDR3. TCRdb fed the multiplex PCR reads into MiXCR, producing one record per CDR3 protein. The table shows about 99,000 distinct CDR3 sequences, with around 50% occurring only once. Trimming pared 5 bases from V and 5 bases from J, leaving 13 bases between. CDR3 length: 13 residues. Germline CDR1 is SNHLY and CDR2 is FYNNEI. Hyperthyroidism patients were newly diagnosed, had disease duration under 2 months, and were aged 18 to 65 years. The PBMCs studied were ones that came from 10 ml fresh peripheral blood.

The receptor comes from a man in his forties with Graves' hyperthyroidism. The sample consisted of blood. J is TRBJ2-7 and V is TRBV2, with D tentatively TRBD2 (6 bases). The chain's CDR3 is CASSREFKDEQYF. CDR3 nucleotides: TGTGCCAGCAGTCGGGAGTTCAAGGACGAGCAGTACTTC.